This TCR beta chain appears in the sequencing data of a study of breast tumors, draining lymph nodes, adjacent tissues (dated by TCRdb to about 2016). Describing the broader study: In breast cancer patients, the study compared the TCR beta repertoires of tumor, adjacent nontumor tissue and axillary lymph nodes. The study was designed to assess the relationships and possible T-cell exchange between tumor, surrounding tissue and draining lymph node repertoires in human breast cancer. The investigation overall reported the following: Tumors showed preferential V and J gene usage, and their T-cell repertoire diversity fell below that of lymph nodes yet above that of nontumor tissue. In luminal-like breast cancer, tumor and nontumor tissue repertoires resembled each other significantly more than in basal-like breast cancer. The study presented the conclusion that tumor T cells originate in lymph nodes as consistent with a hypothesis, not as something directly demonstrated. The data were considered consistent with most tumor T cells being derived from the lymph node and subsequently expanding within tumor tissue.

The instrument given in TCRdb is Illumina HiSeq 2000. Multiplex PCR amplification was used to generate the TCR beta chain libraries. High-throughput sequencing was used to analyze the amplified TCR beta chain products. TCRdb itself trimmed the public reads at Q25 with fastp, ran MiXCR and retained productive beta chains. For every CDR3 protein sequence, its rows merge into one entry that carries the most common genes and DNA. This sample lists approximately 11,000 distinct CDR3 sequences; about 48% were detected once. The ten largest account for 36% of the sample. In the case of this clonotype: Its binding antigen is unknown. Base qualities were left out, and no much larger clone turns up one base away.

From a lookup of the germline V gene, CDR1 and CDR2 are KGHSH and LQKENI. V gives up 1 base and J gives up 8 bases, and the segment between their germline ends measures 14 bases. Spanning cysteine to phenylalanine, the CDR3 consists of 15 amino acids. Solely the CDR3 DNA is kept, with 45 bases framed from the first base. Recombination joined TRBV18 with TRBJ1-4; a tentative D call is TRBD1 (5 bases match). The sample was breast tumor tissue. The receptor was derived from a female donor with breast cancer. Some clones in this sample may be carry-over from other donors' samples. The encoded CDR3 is CASSPRGPPSEKLFF. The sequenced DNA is TGTGCCAGCTCACCACGGGGACCCCCGAGCGAAAAACTGTTTTTT.